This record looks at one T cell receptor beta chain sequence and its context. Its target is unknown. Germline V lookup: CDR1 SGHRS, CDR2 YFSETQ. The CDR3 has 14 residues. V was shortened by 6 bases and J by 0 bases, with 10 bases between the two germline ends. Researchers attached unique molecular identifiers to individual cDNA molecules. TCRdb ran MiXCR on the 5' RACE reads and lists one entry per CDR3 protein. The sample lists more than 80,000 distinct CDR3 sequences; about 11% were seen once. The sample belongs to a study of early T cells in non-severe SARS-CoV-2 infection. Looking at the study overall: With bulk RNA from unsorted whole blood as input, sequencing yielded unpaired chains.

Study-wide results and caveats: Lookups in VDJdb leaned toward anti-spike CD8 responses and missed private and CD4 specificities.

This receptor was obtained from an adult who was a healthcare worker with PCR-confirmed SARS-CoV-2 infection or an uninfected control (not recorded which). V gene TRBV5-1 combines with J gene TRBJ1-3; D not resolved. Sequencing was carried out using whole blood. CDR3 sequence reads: CASNEGSSGNTIYF. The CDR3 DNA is TGCGCCAGCAATGAAGGTTCCTCTGGAAACACCATATATTTT.